The 29 T cell receptor beta chains below were found in one sample sequenced in a study of blood T cells in healthy people across ages. Primers used in a second PCR of about 7 to 11 cycles were a sample-barcoded 5' primer and a J-beta primer mix. TCRdb re-called the 5' RACE reads through MiXCR, storing one row per CDR3 protein. This sample has under 2,000,000 distinct CDR3 sequences, with around half found just once. The source material was blood. The receptors shown here come from a woman aged 35 to 49 in good health.

The rearrangement joins TRBV27 to TRBJ2-1; no definite D call. Germline lookup yields CDR1 MNHEY and CDR2 SMNVEV (reference sequence). The CDR3 sequence is 13 residues long. The V gene lost 2 bases and the J gene lost 6 bases, with 8 bases spanning the gap. The CDR3 DNA sequence: TGTGCCAGCAGTTTAGGGATCCCCAATGAGCAGTTCTTC. As protein: CASSLGIPNEQFF.

This sequence joins TRBV27 and TRBJ2-7, with D perhaps matching TRBD2 (5 bases). CDR3 size: 12 residues. From germline, CDR1 is MNHEY and CDR2 SMNVEV (reference sequence). V lost 10 bases, J lost 0 bases, and 10 bases lay in between. The CDR3 region has the DNA TGTGCCACCCAACGGGACTCCTACGAGCAGTACTTC. It translates to CATQRDSYEQYF.

This clonotype was recorded once. The J gene is TRBJ1-2, the V gene TRBV20-1; TRBD1 agrees at 7 bases. Unmatched junction bases numbered 11, after V lost 3 bases and J lost 7 bases. Germline CDR1 is DFQATT and CDR2 is SNEGSKA (reference sequence). The CDR3 sequence is 14 residues long. CDR3 nucleotide sequence: TGCAGTGCTAGTCCAGGGGGAGGCTGGTCTGGCTACACCTTC. Its protein is CSASPGGGWSGYTF.

The rearrangement joins TRBV4-3 to TRBJ1-2; D is unresolved. Germline CDR1 and CDR2: LGHNA and YSLEER. The CDR3 runs 13 residues. Trimming pared 2 bases from V and 3 bases from J, leaving 7 bases between. This CDR3 is CASSQMDHYGYTF. The CDR3 DNA follows: TGCGCCAGCAGCCAAATGGACCACTATGGCTACACCTTC.

This clonotype was recorded a few times. V gene TRBV7-8 combines with J gene TRBJ2-5; D is ambiguous. CDR1 SGHVS and CDR2 FQNEAQ come from the germline V gene. The CDR3 contains 16 residues. V was trimmed by 5 bases and J by 1 base, leaving 17 bases between them. CDR3 in amino acids: CASSAPDPSSQETQYF. For the CDR3, the DNA is TGTGCCAGCAGCGCCCCCGACCCCTCCTCCCAAGAGACCCAGTACTTC. Full variable domain (outside the CDR3, taken from reference TRBV7-8 and TRBJ2-5): GAGVSQSPRYKVAKRGQDVALRCDPISGHVSLFWYQQALGQGPEFLTYFQNEAQLDKSGLPSDRFFAERPEGSVSTLKIQRTQQEDSAVYLCASSAPDPSSQETQYFGPGTRLLVL.

This clonotype was detected only a few times. The J gene is TRBJ2-1, the V gene TRBV24-1, with TRBD1 matching 11 bases. The trim removed 5 bases at V and 4 bases at J, leaving 3 bases unmatched. Germline V gene data show CDR1 as KGHDR and CDR2 as SFDVKD. The length of the CDR3 is 15 residues. CDR3 sequence (DNA): TGTGCCACCAGTGGGGACAGGGGGGTTTACAATGAGCAGTTCTTC. Protein: CATSGDRGVYNEQFF.

This clonotype was observed a handful of times. DNA of the CDR3: TGTGCCAGCAGTTTCTATTGGGCAGGGGGCTACAATGAGCAGTTCTTC. As protein: CASSFYWAGGYNEQFF. The V call is TRBV27, the J call TRBJ2-1, with 7 bases that match TRBD1. Germline CDR1 MNHEY, CDR2 SMNVEV (reference sequence). The CDR3 consists of 16 residues. V shed 3 bases and J 3 bases; nucleotides not matched to a gene: 8.

The J gene is TRBJ1-5, the V gene TRBV6-6, with a possible D match to TRBD1 (6 bases). There are 12 residues in the CDR3. In germline, CDR1 is MNHNY, CDR2 SVGAGI (reference sequence). Between the trimmed V and J ends, which lost 6 bases and 7 bases, there was a span of 10 bases. CDR3 coding DNA: TGTGCCAGCAGGAACAGGGACCAGCCCCAGCATTTT. Its translation is CASRNRDQPQHF.

CDR3 DNA sequence: TGTGCCAGCTCACCACCGGGGTTGCGGGAGCAGTTCTTC. This codes for CASSPPGLREQFF. The rearrangement joins TRBV18 to TRBJ2-1; D gene ambiguous. Trimming cost V 0 bases and J 10 bases, with 10 bases left between them. The CDR3 is 13 residues long. Germline V CDR1 and CDR2: KGHSH, LQKENI.

This rearrangement joins TRBV28 to TRBJ1-2; D is unclear. Trimming shortened V by 5 bases and J by 2 bases, and 6 bases separated the two germline ends. There are 12 residues in the CDR3. The germline V gene encodes CDR1 MDHEN and CDR2 SYDVKM. The CDR3 DNA reads as TGTGCCAGCAGTATGCAGAACTATGGCTACACCTTC. This encodes CASSMQNYGYTF.

This clonotype was counted a few times. The V gene is TRBV7-2, the J gene TRBJ1-5, with TRBD1 matching 9 bases. Trimming removed 4 bases from V and 0 bases from J; junction bases left unmatched: 1. Germline values: CDR1 SGHTA, CDR2 FQGNSA. The CDR3 is made up of 15 amino acids. CDR3 coding DNA: TGTGCCAGCAGCTGGGACAGGGCTAGCAATCAGCCCCAGCATTTT. Translated, it gives CASSWDRASNQPQHF.

V usage is TRBV7-2 and J usage is TRBJ1-2; maybe TRBD1 (6 bases). CDR3 length: 13 residues. The germline V gene encodes CDR1 SGHTA and CDR2 FQGNSA. Trimming took off 5 bases at V and 7 bases at J, with 14 bases between the two ends. The CDR3 coding sequence is TGTGCCAGCAGCCAACCAGGGGCACGTGGCTACACCTTC. It translates to CASSQPGARGYTF.

The rearrangement links TRBV6-5 to TRBJ2-3, with 7 bases aligning to TRBD1. This CDR3 has 15 residues. Trimming at V came to 6 bases and at J to 6 bases, leaving 12 bases not matched to a gene. Germline lookup yields CDR1 MNHEY and CDR2 SVGAGI. Here the CDR3 reads CASSRYQGVRDTQYF. CDR3 coding DNA: TGTGCCAGCAGCAGATACCAGGGGGTAAGGGATACGCAGTATTTT.

This clonotype appeared a few times. The genes are TRBV12-3 or TRBV12-4 and TRBJ2-5, with a possible D match to TRBD1 (6 bases). Deletions cut 7 bases from V and 7 bases from J, with 31 bases between. This CDR3 contains 18 residues. CDR3 amino acids: CASTIPMGAGFDTRTQYF. The CDR3 region has the DNA TGTGCCAGCACCATTCCGATGGGGGCTGGGTTCGATACACGGACCCAGTACTTC.

Only a few counts were recorded for this clonotype. The chain combines TRBV7-2 with TRBJ2-1; 8 nucleotides align to TRBD2. Germline-derived CDR1 and CDR2 are SGHTA and FQGNSA. This CDR3 contains 15 residues. Germline trimming cut 3 bases from V and 5 bases from J; bases unmatched to any gene: 6. CDR3 sequence: CASSLGGGRHNEQFF. The CDR3 nucleotides are TGTGCCAGCAGCTTGGGCGGGGGGAGGCACAATGAGCAGTTCTTC.

This clonotype was seen a handful of times. This sequence joins TRBV20-1 and TRBJ2-4; tentative D call: TRBD2 (6 bases). This CDR3 is 15 amino acids long. V dropped 0 bases and J dropped 0 bases, with 9 bases sitting between them. CDR1 and CDR2 from the germline V gene are DFQATT and SNEGSKA (reference sequence). CDR3 in amino acids: CSARDTGVAKNIQYF. CDR3 sequence (DNA): TGCAGTGCTAGAGATACGGGAGTAGCCAAAAACATTCAGTACTTC.

This clonotype was counted only a few times. The CDR3 sequence: CSARQGGGSSYEQYF. The CDR3, as DNA: TGCAGTGCTAGGCAGGGCGGGGGAAGCTCCTACGAGCAGTACTTC. This chain connects TRBV20-1 to TRBJ2-7; 7 bases agree with TRBD2. Germline CDR1 DFQATT, CDR2 SNEGSKA (reference sequence). V lost 3 bases to trimming and J lost 0 bases; unmatched junction nucleotides: 8. CDR3 length equals 15 residues.

V gene TRBV3-1 combines with J gene TRBJ2-3, with 10 positions matching TRBD2. The CDR3 length is 18 residues. The V and J ends lost 0 bases and 1 base, in that order; junction bases with no gene match: 7. The germline CDR1 and CDR2 sequences are LGHDT and YNNKEL (reference sequence). DNA of the CDR3: TGTGCCAGCAGCCAAGAAGGTATAGCGGGGGGTGGCACAGATACGCAGTATTTT. Translating gives CASSQEGIAGGGTDTQYF.

The chain links TRBV3-1 to TRBJ2-1; 12 nucleotides agree with TRBD2. J gave up 15 bases and V 6 bases, and 12 bases lay outside the gene matches. From germline, CDR1 is LGHDT and CDR2 YNNKEL (reference sequence). The CDR3 has 14 residues. CDR3 region: CASRKGLAGSNAFF. CDR3 sequence (DNA): TGTGCCAGCAGGAAGGGACTAGCGGGTTCTAATGCGTTCTTC.

Details on this clonotype: The junction and the germline gene differ at one end; a read error may be behind it. The J gene is TRBJ2-2, the V gene TRBV3-1; 13 bases fit TRBD2. The CDR3 is 18 amino acids. In germline, CDR1 is LGHDT, CDR2 YNNKEL (reference sequence). CDR3 sequence (DNA): TGTGCCAGCAGCCTAGGACTAGCGGGGGTCGCGAACACCGGGGAGTTGTTTTTT. This gives the protein CASSLGLAGVANTGELFF.

A note on this clonotype: The junction differs from germline at one of its ends, possibly a read error. This rearrangement joins TRBV6-1 to TRBJ1-2; D is uncertain. CDR1 and CDR2 (germline): MNHNS, SASEGT. This CDR3 is 15 amino acids long. This CDR3 is CANSELSTAWSGYTF. The CDR3, as DNA: TGTGCCAACAGTGAGCTTTCCACGGCTTGGAGCGGCTACACCTTC.

On this clonotype itself: The junction differs from germline at one of its ends, possibly a read error. V gene TRBV7-3 combines with J gene TRBJ2-3, with TRBD2 as a possible D gene (7 bases). Germline lookup yields CDR1 SGHTA and CDR2 FQGTGA. This CDR3 is built from 13 residues. This CDR3 is CASQGGGTDAQYF. Written as DNA, the CDR3 is TGTGCCAGCCAGGGCGGGGGCACAGATGCGCAGTATTTT.

In its sample, this clonotype was seen once. The genes are TRBV6-2 or TRBV6-3 and TRBJ1-1; 7 bases map to TRBD1. CDR3 length equals 11 residues. From germline, CDR1 is MNHEY and CDR2 SVGEGT. Trimming at V came to 7 bases and at J to 6 bases, leaving 2 bases not matched to a gene. The CDR3 region has the DNA TGTGCCAGCATCAGGGGGTCTGAAGCTTTCTTT. Its translation is CASIRGSEAFF.

The genes are TRBV7-2 and TRBJ2-3; D remains ambiguous. The ends were cut back, 2 bases at V and 4 bases at J, with 13 bases in the middle. Germline values: CDR1 SGHTA, CDR2 FQGNSA. The CDR3 covers 15 residues. The CDR3 region has the DNA TGTGCCAGCAGCTTATTTGGGGATTGGGCAGATACGCAGTATTTT. Residues: CASSLFGDWADTQYF.

The rearrangement joins TRBV12-5 to TRBJ2-3, with 8 bases aligning to TRBD2. The V segment lost 6 bases and the J segment 4 bases; nucleotides outside the gene matches: 6. The CDR3 consists of 14 residues. Germline assignment: CDR1 LGHNT and CDR2 FRNRAP. This chain's CDR3 is CASGAGLESDTQYF. DNA for the CDR3: TGTGCTAGTGGGGCGGGACTAGAGTCAGATACGCAGTATTTT.

The table lists this clonotype with a count of one. A junction boundary mismatches the germline segment, possibly from a read error. This chain connects TRBV27 to TRBJ2-1; the D gene is possibly TRBD1 (5 bases). The CDR3 is 14 residues long. The germline gives CDR1 MNHEY, CDR2 SMNVEV (reference sequence). The CDR3 DNA reads TGTGCCAGCAGTTTGGGTCCAGGGAACAAGGAGCAGTTCTTC. Amino acids: CASSLGPGNKEQFF.

This clonotype was seen only once. V usage is TRBV7-2 and J usage is TRBJ1-2; tentative D call: TRBD1 (6 bases). Germline V lookup: CDR1 SGHTA, CDR2 FQGNSA. V lost 7 bases to trimming and J lost 8 bases, with 23 bases between them. The CDR3 sequence is 15 residues long. DNA for the CDR3: TGTGCCAGCACCATTAATCGGGGCCAAGGGGGAGGCTACACCTTC. This encodes CASTINRGQGGGYTF.

This clonotype was observed a single time. The junction and the germline gene differ at one end; a read error may be behind it. The V gene is TRBV5-1, the J gene TRBJ2-2; D perhaps matches TRBD2 (5 bases). Germline assignment: CDR1 SGHRS and CDR2 YFSETQ. The CDR3 loop spans 15 amino acids. CDR3 nucleotide sequence: TGCGCCAGCCGCCGCGAGGGTACGAACACCGGGGAGCCGTTTTTT. Amino acid sequence: CASRREGTNTGEPFF.

V gene TRBV4-2 combines with J gene TRBJ2-1; no definite D call. V lost 1 base, J lost 4 bases, and 14 bases lay in between. Per germline, CDR1 LGHNA and CDR2 YNFKEQ. This CDR3 comprises 16 residues. In DNA, the CDR3 is TGTGCCAGCAGCCAAGCGGGCCGATTGGATTACAATGAGCAGTTCTTC. As protein: CASSQAGRLDYNEQFF.